This is a list of T cell receptor beta chains from one sample in a study of blood T cell repertoires in COVID-19. Measured with immunoSEQ multiplex PCR; TCRdb has only the in-frame clones, and not every one. The sample lists about 88,000 clones, around 78% occurring once. Specimen: peripheral blood. These receptors were obtained from a human donor in a cohort sampled during active COVID-19. The CDR3 runs from the conserved cysteine through the conserved F or W. D genes are given only for firm matches. Some rows mark clone size as missing; the rest say once, few, many or name a class of expanded clone.

clone size: .; D gene: .; V gene: TRBV5-1; J gene: TRBJ2-7; CDR3 DNA: TGCGCCAGCAGCTTGCAGGGTAGCCACGAGCAGTACTTC; CDR3 protein: CASSLQGSHEQYF
clone size: .; D gene: TRBD1; V gene: TRBV9; J gene: TRBJ1-5; CDR3 DNA: TGTGCCAGCAGCCCTGGACAGGGCAGCCAGCCCCAGCATTTT; CDR3 protein: CASSPGQGSQPQHF
clone size: .; D gene: .; V gene: TRBV28; J gene: TRBJ1-2; CDR3 DNA: TGTGCCAGCAGTACTTATTCGCATGGCTACACCTTC; CDR3 protein: CASSTYSHGYTF
clone size: .; D gene: TRBD1; V gene: TRBV11-1; J gene: TRBJ1-2; CDR3 DNA: TGTGCCAGCAGCTTAGGGACAGGAAACTATGGCTACACCTTC; CDR3 protein: CASSLGTGNYGYTF
clone size: .; D gene: TRBD2; V gene: TRBV19; J gene: TRBJ2-2; CDR3 DNA: TGTGCCAGTAGTCTAAGCGGGGGGGGTAACACCGGGGAGCTGTTTTTT; CDR3 protein: CASSLSGGGNTGELFF
clone size: .; D gene: .; V gene: TRBV5-8; J gene: TRBJ1-1; CDR3 DNA: TGTGCCAGCAGCCGGGACTTTGGGACTGAAGCTTTCTTT; CDR3 protein: CASSRDFGTEAFF
clone size: .; D gene: .; V gene: TRBV5-1; J gene: TRBJ2-1; CDR3 DNA: TGCGCCAGCAGCCCTGACTTTAAGCAGTTCTTC; CDR3 protein: CASSPDFKQFF
clone size: few; D gene: .; V gene: TRBV3-1/TRBV3-2; J gene: TRBJ1-3; CDR3 DNA: TGTGCCAGCAGCCAAGGCAGATCCTCTGGAAACACCATATATTTT; CDR3 protein: CASSQGRSSGNTIYF
clone size: few; D gene: .; V gene: TRBV7-3; J gene: TRBJ2-2; CDR3 DNA: TGTGCCAGCAGCTGGACAGCGCTCACCGGGGAGCTGTTTTTT; CDR3 protein: CASSWTALTGELFF
clone size: .; D gene: .; V gene: TRBV27; J gene: TRBJ1-5; CDR3 DNA: TGTGCCAGCAGTTTATTAGGGGATCCCTCTACCCAGCCCCAGCATTTT; CDR3 protein: CASSLLGDPSTQPQHF
clone size: .; D gene: TRBD1; V gene: TRBV28; J gene: TRBJ1-1; CDR3 DNA: TGTGCCAGCAGTTCCTCGACAGGGGCCCGATCTTTCTTT; CDR3 protein: CASSSSTGARSFF
clone size: .; D gene: .; V gene: TRBV6-5; J gene: TRBJ1-4; CDR3 DNA: TGTGCCAGCAGTCCCTCGGGGGATGAAAAACTGTTTTTT; CDR3 protein: CASSPSGDEKLFF
clone size: once; D gene: .; V gene: TRBV11-2; J gene: TRBJ2-3; CDR3 DNA: TGTGCCAGCAGCTTATTCTCCCCAGATACGCAGTATTTT; CDR3 protein: CASSLFSPDTQYF
clone size: .; D gene: .; V gene: TRBV7-3; J gene: TRBJ2-3; CDR3 DNA: TGTGCCAGCAGCCCCATAGGCGGGGGCGCGTTTAAAACGCAGTATTTT; CDR3 protein: CASSPIGGGAFKTQYF
clone size: .; D gene: .; V gene: TRBV5-6; J gene: TRBJ2-7; CDR3 DNA: TGTGCCAGCAGCGGACAGCCCTACGAGCAGTACTTC; CDR3 protein: CASSGQPYEQYF
clone size: .; D gene: TRBD1; V gene: TRBV7-9; J gene: TRBJ1-2; CDR3 DNA: TGTGCCAGCAGCGAAGGGACAGCGAACTATGGCTACACCTTC; CDR3 protein: CASSEGTANYGYTF
clone size: .; D gene: TRBD2; V gene: TRBV6-5; J gene: TRBJ2-1; CDR3 DNA: TGTGCCAGCAGTCCTTACGGGGGGTACAATGAGCAGTTCTTC; CDR3 protein: CASSPYGGYNEQFF
clone size: .; D gene: .; V gene: TRBV9; J gene: TRBJ1-1; CDR3 DNA: TGTGCCAGCAGCGTAGGTCCAATCACCCCGGGTGAAGCTTTCTTT; CDR3 protein: CASSVGPITPGEAFF
clone size: .; D gene: TRBD1; V gene: TRBV2; J gene: TRBJ1-2; CDR3 DNA: TGTGCCAGCAGTGAAATTGGGACAGGGGTAATTGATGGCTACACCTTC; CDR3 protein: CASSEIGTGVIDGYTF
clone size: .; D gene: .; V gene: TRBV19; J gene: TRBJ1-2; CDR3 DNA: TGTGCCAGTAGTATAGCAGGGATCGGCTACACCTTC; CDR3 protein: CASSIAGIGYTF
clone size: .; D gene: .; V gene: TRBV20-1; J gene: TRBJ2-7; CDR3 DNA: TGCAGTGCTAGAGATAACTACGAGCAGTACTTC; CDR3 protein: CSARDNYEQYF
clone size: .; D gene: .; V gene: TRBV14; J gene: TRBJ2-5; CDR3 DNA: TGTGCCAGCAGCCAAGTCCCAGAAACCCAGTACTTC; CDR3 protein: CASSQVPETQYF
clone size: once; D gene: .; V gene: TRBV28; J gene: TRBJ2-4; CDR3 DNA: TGTGCCAGCAGTCGGTGGGACTCCTTAGCCAAAAACATTCAGTACTTC; CDR3 protein: CASSRWDSLAKNIQYF
clone size: .; D gene: .; V gene: TRBV2; J gene: TRBJ2-7; CDR3 DNA: TGTGCCAGCACTCAGGGGACCTACGAGCAGTACTTC; CDR3 protein: CASTQGTYEQYF
clone size: once; D gene: TRBD2; V gene: TRBV7-9; J gene: TRBJ2-2; CDR3 DNA: TGTGCCAGCAGCTCGATAGCGGGAGGGAACACCGGGGAGCTGTTTTTT; CDR3 protein: CASSSIAGGNTGELFF
clone size: .; D gene: TRBD2; V gene: TRBV19; J gene: TRBJ2-1; CDR3 DNA: TGTGCCAGTAGTATCCCACTAGCGGGAGTCGGTTCCTACAATGAGCAGTTCTTC; CDR3 protein: CASSIPLAGVGSYNEQFF
clone size: .; D gene: .; V gene: TRBV7-6; J gene: TRBJ2-7; CDR3 DNA: TGTGCCAGCAGCTTAGGTAGCGGACCCTCCTACGAGCAGTACTTC; CDR3 protein: CASSLGSGPSYEQYF
clone size: .; D gene: TRBD1; V gene: TRBV29-1; J gene: TRBJ1-1; CDR3 DNA: TGCAGCGTTTCTGTCGGGACAGGGATTTCTGGCGGCACTGAAGCTTTCTTT; CDR3 protein: CSVSVGTGISGGTEAFF
clone size: once; D gene: .; V gene: TRBV28; J gene: TRBJ1-5; CDR3 DNA: TGTGCCAGCACCCATCCCAGTGGACAGAGGTATCAGCCCCAGCATTTT; CDR3 protein: CASTHPSGQRYQPQHF
clone size: .; D gene: TRBD2; V gene: TRBV9; J gene: TRBJ2-3; CDR3 DNA: TGTGCCAGCAGCGTAGCCAGCGGGAGAGGCACAGATACGCAGTATTTT; CDR3 protein: CASSVASGRGTDTQYF
clone size: .; D gene: .; V gene: TRBV18; J gene: TRBJ2-3; CDR3 DNA: TGTGCCAGCTCAGCAGGGGGCACAGATACGCAGTATTTT; CDR3 protein: CASSAGGTDTQYF
clone size: .; D gene: TRBD2; V gene: TRBV29-1; J gene: TRBJ2-3; CDR3 DNA: TGCAGCGTTGAAAATCGGCGGACTAGCGGGAGGATGGATACGCAGTATTTT; CDR3 protein: CSVENRRTSGRMDTQYF
clone size: .; D gene: TRBD1; V gene: TRBV7-8; J gene: TRBJ2-2; CDR3 DNA: TGTGCCAGCAGCTTAGAGACAGGGGCGAACACCGGGGAGCTGTTTTTT; CDR3 protein: CASSLETGANTGELFF
clone size: .; D gene: TRBD2; V gene: TRBV7-9; J gene: TRBJ2-3; CDR3 DNA: TGTGCCAGCAGGGCCGGGACTAGCGGGCCGCGGCCGCAGTATTTT; CDR3 protein: CASRAGTSGPRPQYF
clone size: .; D gene: TRBD1; V gene: TRBV7-2; J gene: TRBJ2-5; CDR3 DNA: TGTGCCAGCACCACCGACAGGGGTGAGACCCAGTACTTC; CDR3 protein: CASTTDRGETQYF
clone size: .; D gene: .; V gene: TRBV7-2; J gene: TRBJ2-2; CDR3 DNA: TGTGCCAGCAGCTTAGTGGTGGGCAGCACCGGGGAGCTGTTTTTT; CDR3 protein: CASSLVVGSTGELFF
clone size: .; D gene: .; V gene: TRBV18; J gene: TRBJ1-5; CDR3 DNA: TGTGCCAGCTCACCGGGCGGGGATAGCAATCAGCCCCAGCATTTT; CDR3 protein: CASSPGGDSNQPQHF
clone size: few; D gene: TRBD1; V gene: TRBV2; J gene: TRBJ1-4; CDR3 DNA: TGTGCCAGCAGGACAGGGGGCTCTAATGAAAAACTGTTTTTT; CDR3 protein: CASRTGGSNEKLFF
clone size: .; D gene: TRBD2; V gene: TRBV7-2; J gene: TRBJ2-5; CDR3 DNA: TGTGCCAGCAGCCCGCGACTAGCGAGCGAGACCCAGTACTTC; CDR3 protein: CASSPRLASETQYF
clone size: .; D gene: TRBD2; V gene: TRBV6-5; J gene: TRBJ2-7; CDR3 DNA: TGTGCCAGCAGTCGTCGGGAGGATGCTCGTTACGAGCAGTACTTC; CDR3 protein: CASSRREDARYEQYF
clone size: .; D gene: TRBD2; V gene: TRBV19; J gene: TRBJ2-5; CDR3 DNA: TGTGCCAGTAGTAGGACTAGCGGGGGGTATGAGACCCAGTACTTC; CDR3 protein: CASSRTSGGYETQYF
clone size: .; D gene: .; V gene: TRBV4-2; J gene: TRBJ1-3; CDR3 DNA: TGTGCCAGCAGCCAAGACCCTCAGGGGTCCTCTGGAAACACCATATATTTT; CDR3 protein: CASSQDPQGSSGNTIYF
clone size: .; D gene: TRBD1; V gene: TRBV28; J gene: TRBJ1-2; CDR3 DNA: TGTGCCAGCAGTTTAGAGGGGGCGGACCACTATGGCTACACCTTC; CDR3 protein: CASSLEGADHYGYTF
clone size: once; D gene: TRBD2; V gene: TRBV19; J gene: TRBJ2-2; CDR3 DNA: TGTGCCAGTAGTCATCTCGCGGCAGGGAGGGGGCTGTTTTTT; CDR3 protein: CASSHLAAGRGLFF
clone size: .; D gene: TRBD1; V gene: TRBV3-1/TRBV3-2; J gene: TRBJ2-7; CDR3 DNA: TGTGCCAGCAGCAAACAGGGGGCTGGATACGAGCAGTACTTC; CDR3 protein: CASSKQGAGYEQYF
clone size: .; D gene: .; V gene: TRBV12-3/TRBV12-4; J gene: TRBJ2-3; CDR3 DNA: TGTGCCAGCAGCGGACAGCTCACAGATACGCAGTATTTT; CDR3 protein: CASSGQLTDTQYF
clone size: .; D gene: TRBD2; V gene: TRBV9; J gene: TRBJ2-7; CDR3 DNA: TGTGCCAGCAGCGTAGCGGCGGGAGGGCCAAAGGAGCAGTACTTC; CDR3 protein: CASSVAAGGPKEQYF
clone size: .; D gene: TRBD2; V gene: TRBV9; J gene: TRBJ2-1; CDR3 DNA: TGTGCCAGCAGCTTACTAGCGGGGGACCTCGAATCCGCCTACAATGAGCAGTTCTTC; CDR3 protein: CASSLLAGDLESAYNEQFF
clone size: .; D gene: TRBD1; V gene: TRBV7-3; J gene: TRBJ1-1; CDR3 DNA: TGTGCCAGCAGCTTAGGACAGGGTCTGAACACTGAAGCTTTCTTT; CDR3 protein: CASSLGQGLNTEAFF
clone size: .; D gene: .; V gene: TRBV3-1/TRBV3-2; J gene: TRBJ1-2; CDR3 DNA: TGTGCCAGCAGCCTAGGCAGGGGTAACTATGGCTACACCTTC; CDR3 protein: CASSLGRGNYGYTF
clone size: .; D gene: .; V gene: TRBV7-2; J gene: TRBJ1-4; CDR3 DNA: TGTGCCAGCAGCTTAAGTCCGGGTTATGAAAAACTGTTTTTT; CDR3 protein: CASSLSPGYEKLFF
clone size: .; D gene: .; V gene: TRBV7-2; J gene: TRBJ1-3; CDR3 DNA: TGTGCCAGCAGCTACACCTCGGGAGGGGCTGGAAACACCATATATTTT; CDR3 protein: CASSYTSGGAGNTIYF